Shown below are 18 T cell receptor beta chains from a single sample sequenced in a study of siplizumab effects on memory and regulatory T cells. Data came from immunoSEQ multiplex PCR; TCRdb stores just in-frame clones and leaves some out. In the table there are roughly 100,000 clones, 93% of which are singletons. What was sequenced was Tregs sorted from blood. The receptors originated from a human donor in good health.

The chain couples TRBV6-4 to TRBJ2-1; no reliable D call. The V and J ends lost 6 bases and 7 bases respectively, with 4 bases between them. Germline lookup yields CDR1 MRHNA and CDR2 SNTAGT. The CDR3 covers 10 residues. Here the CDR3 DNA reads TGTGCCAGCAGGGGGAATGAGCAGTTCTTC. As protein: CASRGNEQFF.

The chain employs TRBV9 and TRBJ2-1; D possibly corresponds to TRBD2 (5 bases). CDR3 size: 14 residues. The V end was cut by 0 bases, the J end by 6 bases, with 10 bases between. Germline loops: CDR1 SGDLS, CDR2 YYNGEE. The CDR3: CASSVGVGSNEQFF. The CDR3 DNA is TGTGCCAGCAGCGTAGGGGTAGGGAGCAATGAGCAGTTCTTC.

This clone has just one count. The rearrangement links TRBV14 to TRBJ1-2, with TRBD1 as a possible D gene (6 bases). The CDR3 consists of 14 residues. Per germline, CDR1 SGHDN and CDR2 FVKESK. Trimming stripped 6 bases from V and 7 bases from J, with 18 bases between. The CDR3 DNA sequence: TGTGCCAGCAGTCCCAAACAGGGTCTAAGTGGCTACACCTTC. Translation: CASSPKQGLSGYTF.

This rearrangement joins TRBV5-1 to TRBJ2-7; TRBD1 matches at 7 bases. The trim removed 0 bases at V and 0 bases at J, leaving 0 bases unmatched. CDR1 SGHRS and CDR2 YFSETQ come from the germline V gene. CDR3 length equals 14 residues. The CDR3 coding sequence is TGCGCCAGCAGCTTGGACAGGGGCTCCTACGAGCAGTACTTC. As protein: CASSLDRGSYEQYF.

The rearrangement uses TRBV7-2 and TRBJ2-7; 9 positions match TRBD2. The V gene's germline CDR1 is SGHTA and CDR2 FQGNSA. V trimming: 5 bases; J trimming: 4 bases; junction bases outside the gene matches: 6. The length of the CDR3 is 14 residues. In nucleotides, the CDR3 is TGTGCCAGCAGCACAGCGGGAGGCCTATACGAGCAGTACTTC. The encoded protein is CASSTAGGLYEQYF.

This rearrangement joins TRBV4-2 to TRBJ2-1, with 7 positions matching TRBD2. The CDR3 has 16 residues. Germline loops: CDR1 LGHNA, CDR2 YNFKEQ. The junction had 3 bases not matched to a gene; V was cut back by 1 base and J by 0 bases. The CDR3 loop is CASSQAGGFSYNEQFF. CDR3 bases: TGTGCCAGCAGCCAAGCGGGAGGCTTCTCCTACAATGAGCAGTTCTTC.

The V and J genes are TRBV6-1 and TRBJ2-6; 8 positions agree with TRBD2. With V trimmed by 8 bases and J by 12 bases, 12 bases remained unmatched. The CDR3 sequence is 14 residues long. CDR1 MNHNS and CDR2 SASEGT come from the germline V gene. CDR3 amino acids: CASQVTSETAVLTF. The CDR3 DNA follows: TGTGCCAGCCAAGTGACTAGCGAGACCGCCGTCCTGACTTTC.

This clone has only one observation. The V gene is TRBV5-6, the J gene TRBJ2-5; the D is unclear. From germline, CDR1 is SGHDT and CDR2 YYEEEE. This CDR3 is 12 amino acids long. Trimming cost V 4 bases and J 5 bases, with 9 bases left between them. The chain's CDR3 is CASSRRLETQYF. The CDR3 DNA sequence: TGTGCCAGCAGCCGACGTTTGGAGACCCAGTACTTC. Looking up the rest from reference TRBV5-6 and TRBJ2-5 gives the full variable domain: DAGVTQSPTHLIKTRGQQVTLRCSPKSGHDTVSWYQQALGQGPQFIFQYYEEEERQRGNFPDRFSGHQFPNYSSELNVNALLLGDSALYLCASSRRLETQYFGPGTRLLVL.

This clone appeared once. V gene TRBV18 combines with J gene TRBJ1-4; D remains unclear. Per the germline V gene, CDR1 is KGHSH and CDR2 is LQKENI. The CDR3 is 15 amino acids. Trimming took off 1 base at V and 2 bases at J, with 8 bases between the two ends. The CDR3 coding sequence is TGTGCCAGCTCACCACAAGGACCTACTAATGAAAAACTGTTTTTT. As protein: CASSPQGPTNEKLFF.

This chain joins TRBV18 and TRBJ1-4; weak D call: TRBD1 (5 bases). CDR3 length equals 16 residues. The germline V gene encodes CDR1 KGHSH and CDR2 LQKENI. V lost 2 bases and J lost 0, with 10 bases in between. CDR3 DNA sequence: TGTGCCAGCTCACCAGTACAGGCGACAACTAATGAAAAACTGTTTTTT. Translating gives CASSPVQATTNEKLFF.

The rearrangement uses TRBV10-3 and TRBJ1-1; TRBD1 matches 8 bases. J lost 7 bases, V lost 7 bases, and 8 bases had no gene match. The CDR3 is made up of 13 amino acids. CDR1 ENHRY and CDR2 SYGVKD come from the germline V gene. The CDR3 sequence: CAITEDRVSEAFF. In nucleotides, the CDR3 is TGTGCCATCACCGAGGACAGGGTCAGTGAAGCTTTCTTT.

The rearrangement joins TRBV7-8 to TRBJ1-1, with 8 bases lining up with TRBD1. The V gene end was trimmed by 1 base and the J gene end by 1 base; junction bases not matched to a gene: 5. In germline, CDR1 is SGHVS, CDR2 FQNEAQ. The CDR3 is 16 residues long. The chain's CDR3 is CASSLGQGMGNTEAFF. CDR3 coding DNA: TGTGCCAGCAGCTTAGGACAGGGGATGGGGAACACTGAAGCTTTCTTT.

The genes are TRBV30 and TRBJ1-1; D not certain. This CDR3 comprises 12 residues. Germline CDR1 and CDR2: GTSNPN and SVGIG (reference sequence). The V end lost 2 bases, the J end lost 6 bases, and 10 bases lay between the germline ends. CDR3 sequence (DNA): TGTGCCTGGAGTCCTCCCTTGGCTGAAGCTTTCTTT. Translation: CAWSPPLAEAFF.

This clone is a singleton in its sample. The V call is TRBV18, the J call TRBJ2-6; 11 bases map to TRBD1. From germline, CDR1 is KGHSH and CDR2 LQKENI. The CDR3 contains 17 residues. Losses at the gene ends were 4 bases for V and 2 bases for J; bases not matched to a gene: 4. CDR3 sequence reads: CASSQPGQGAGANVLTF. CDR3 DNA: TGTGCCAGCTCACAACCGGGACAGGGGGCTGGGGCCAACGTCCTGACTTTC.

The J gene is TRBJ2-2, the V gene TRBV19; TRBD2 aligns across 10 bases. CDR3 length: 15 residues. Germline V gene lookup returns CDR1 LNHDA and CDR2 SQIVND (reference sequence). The V and J ends lost 8 bases and 3 bases, in that order; junction bases with no gene match: 6. The CDR3 sequence is CASQLAGQYTGELFF. Written as DNA, the CDR3 is TGTGCCAGTCAACTAGCGGGACAGTACACCGGGGAGCTGTTTTTT.

CDR3: CASATATNTGELFF. The CDR3 DNA reads TGCGCCAGCGCGACAGCGACGAACACCGGGGAGCTGTTTTTT. The chain links TRBV5-1 to TRBJ2-2, with TRBD1 as a possible D gene (5 bases). V dropped 7 bases and J dropped 0 bases, with 10 bases sitting between them. The germline CDR1 and CDR2 sequences are SGHRS and YFSETQ. The CDR3 has 14 amino acids.

J is TRBJ1-1 and V is TRBV30; D unclear. The V gene lost 2 bases and the J gene lost 5 bases, with 12 bases spanning the gap. This CDR3 is built from 13 residues. The germline gives CDR1 GTSNPN, CDR2 SVGIG (reference sequence). This CDR3 is CAWSSGGWTEAFF. The DNA for the CDR3 is TGTGCCTGGAGTTCAGGAGGCTGGACTGAAGCTTTCTTT.

This chain connects TRBV5-1 to TRBJ2-5, with a tentative D call TRBD1 (6 bases). CDR3 length: 14 residues. V was trimmed by 1 base and J by 1 base, leaving 8 bases between them. In germline, CDR1 is SGHRS, CDR2 YFSETQ. DNA of the CDR3: TGCGCCAGCAGCTTGCAGGGGACCCAAGAGACCCAGTACTTC. Encoded protein: CASSLQGTQETQYF.